This T cell receptor beta chain was observed in a study of control samples from healthy donors and cancer patients. Some clones are missing from TCRdb's copy, which holds only in-frame ones; the method was immunoSEQ multiplex PCR. Among some 130,000 clones, 90% were seen once, and the ten largest hold 2% to 3%. After removal of 3 bases from V and 7 bases from J, the junction contained 9 bases not matched to a gene. The CDR3 is 15 residues long. Germline assignment: CDR1 SGHRS and CDR2 YFSETQ. The clonotype comes from a man aged 40-49 years in good health. The V gene is TRBV5-1, the J gene TRBJ1-4; TRBD1 matches 7 bases. Material for sequencing was blood. DNA for the CDR3: TGCGCCAGCAGCTCCTCGACAGGGAAGGGTGAAAAACTGTTTTTT. The encoded protein is CASSSSTGKGEKLFF.